This is a list of T cell receptor beta chains from one sample in a study of blood T cells in healthy people across ages. TCRdb used MiXCR to reprocess the 5' RACE reads, holding one entry per CDR3 protein. This sample has 650,000 to 1,000,000 distinct CDR3 sequences; about 45% occur once, and the top ten carry around a sixth. The sequenced material came from blood. The receptors come from a man older than 75 in good health. Both conserved end residues are part of each CDR3. Each record gives: J gene, D gene, V gene, clone size, CDR3 DNA, CDR3 protein. D genes are given only for firm matches. Clone size is stated in some rows and not others, as once, few, many or a class when expanded.

TRBJ2-1 | . | TRBV28 | . | TGTGCCAGCAGTCCCCAGGGAGCGCTGGCAGGGTACAATGAGCAGTTCTTC | CASSPQGALAGYNEQFF
TRBJ2-7 | . | TRBV29-1 | . | TGCAGCGTTGGGGCAGGCATCGACGAGCAGTACTTC | CSVGAGIDEQYF
TRBJ2-3 | TRBD1 | TRBV7-8 | . | TGTGCCAGCAGCCGATTCCGGGACAGACGCACAGATACGCAGTATTTT | CASSRFRDRRTDTQYF
TRBJ2-1 | TRBD2 | TRBV20-1 | once | TGCAGTGCTAGCCCGGCGGGGGGAATCGGCAATGAGCAGTTCTTC | CSASPAGGIGNEQFF
TRBJ1-1 | TRBD1 | TRBV25-1 | . | TGTGCCAGCAGTGGTACAGGGGGCGCGTACACTGAAGCTTTCTTT | CASSGTGGAYTEAFF
TRBJ2-5 | TRBD1 | TRBV7-2 | many | TGTGCCAGCAGCCGGACAGGGTATTCCCAAGAGACCCAGTACTTC | CASSRTGYSQETQYF
TRBJ2-1 | . | TRBV4-1 | . | TGCGCCAGCAGCCAAGCACTAGCCCATAACAATGAGCAGTTCTTC | CASSQALAHNNEQFF
TRBJ1-5 | . | TRBV6-2/TRBV6-3 | . | TGTGCCAGCAGTTACTCGAGCGGCACAGATCAGCCCCAGCATTTT | CASSYSSGTDQPQHF
TRBJ2-7 | . | TRBV6-5 | . | TGTGCCAGCAGTTATCAGGTCGGCTACTACGAGCAGTACTTC | CASSYQVGYYEQYF
TRBJ2-3 | TRBD1 | TRBV7-2 | . | TGTGCCAGCAGCTTAGTCATCGACAGGGATAGAGATACGCAGTATTTT | CASSLVIDRDRDTQYF
TRBJ2-7 | TRBD2 | TRBV5-5 | . | TGTACCAGCAGCTTAATGGGACTAGCGGGGGCCTACGAGCAGTACTTC | CTSSLMGLAGAYEQYF
TRBJ1-2 | . | TRBV4-2 | . | TGTGCCAGCAGCCAAGTGTTGGGAATCTATGGCTACACCTTC | CASSQVLGIYGYTF
TRBJ2-7 | TRBD2 | TRBV18 | few | TGTGCCAGCTCACCGGGGACTAGCGGGGCCTACAATGAGCAGTACTTC | CASSPGTSGAYNEQYF
TRBJ2-7 | . | TRBV28 | . | TGTGCCAGCAGTTTTTCTAACTCCTACGAGCAGTACTTC | CASSFSNSYEQYF
TRBJ2-7 | TRBD2 | TRBV20-1 | few | TGCAGTGCTCCCCGGGCTAGCGGGAACGAGCAGTACTTC | CSAPRASGNEQYF
TRBJ1-6 | TRBD1 | TRBV6-5 | . | TGTGCCAGCAGTTACTCTTGGGACAGTATGCTACAAAACTATAATTCACCCCTCCACTTT | CASSYSWDSMLQNYNSPLHF
TRBJ2-7 | . | TRBV28 | many | TGTGCCAGCAGTTTAATGGACAGATCCTACGAGCAGTACTTC | CASSLMDRSYEQYF
TRBJ2-6 | . | TRBV4-1 | . | TGCGCCAGCAGCCAAGCCTCCTGGGAGTCTGGGGCCAACGTCCTGACTTTC | CASSQASWESGANVLTF
TRBJ2-5 | . | TRBV20-1 | few | TGCAGTGCCCCTCCTCCTAGCAGCCCGTTATGGGGAGAGACCCAGTACTTC | CSAPPPSSPLWGETQYF
TRBJ1-4 | TRBD1 | TRBV5-1 | . | TGCGCCAGCAGCAAAGGACAGGGAGCAACTAATGAAAAACTGTTTTTT | CASSKGQGATNEKLFF
TRBJ2-1 | TRBD2 | TRBV12-3/TRBV12-4 | . | TGTGCCAGCAGTTTACCGCTAGCGGGGGGTGAACGGGGCTCCTACAATGAGCAGTTCTTC | CASSLPLAGGERGSYNEQFF
TRBJ2-5 | TRBD2 | TRBV24-1 | . | TGTGCCACCAGTGATCCGGGACTAGCGGGATATACTTCTCAAGAGACCCAGTACTTC | CATSDPGLAGYTSQETQYF
TRBJ2-1 | TRBD2 | TRBV24-1 | . | TGTGCCACCAGTGCCCCAACCCCACTAGCGGTGAGCTCCTACAATGAGCAGTTCTTC | CATSAPTPLAVSSYNEQFF
TRBJ1-4 | . | TRBV27 | . | TGTGCCAGCAGTTTGGCCCCAGGGGAGACCAATGAAAAACTGTTTTTT | CASSLAPGETNEKLFF
TRBJ2-4 | TRBD2 | TRBV20-1 | . | TGCAGTGCTAGAGACCAACTAGCGGGTATGACCAAAAACATTCAGTACTTC | CSARDQLAGMTKNIQYF
TRBJ2-1 | . | TRBV11-1 | once | TGTGCCGGCAGCGAGACAGCGAACAATGAGCAGTTCTTC | CAGSETANNEQFF
TRBJ2-5 | TRBD1 | TRBV15 | . | TGTGCCACCAACAGAGCCCAGGGGGCTGATGAGCAGTACTTC | CATNRAQGADEQYF
TRBJ2-2 | TRBD1 | TRBV29-1 | . | TGCAGCGTTACAGGGGGCCTCGGCACCGGGGAGCTGTTTTTT | CSVTGGLGTGELFF
TRBJ1-3 | . | TRBV2 | . | TGTGCCAGCAGTCGGGTCTCTGGAAACACCATATATTTT | CASSRVSGNTIYF
TRBJ2-7 | . | TRBV21-1 | . | TGTGCCAGCAGCAAAAGGGGAAGCGGGAGGGCCCCCATCCGCGAGCAGTACTTC | CASSKRGSGRAPIREQYF
TRBJ2-2 | . | TRBV28 | few | TGTGCCAGCAGTCCCTCTTCCCCTACCGGGGAGCTGTTTTTT | CASSPSSPTGELFF
TRBJ2-6 | TRBD1 | TRBV20-1 | . | TGCAGTGCAATCGGACAGGGATTAACGGGGGCCAACGTCCTGACTTTC | CSAIGQGLTGANVLTF
TRBJ2-3 | . | TRBV7-2 | many | TGTGCCAGCAGCTCCAGACAGACAGATACGCAGTATTTT | CASSSRQTDTQYF
TRBJ1-5 | TRBD1 | TRBV7-6 | . | TGTGCCAGCAGCTTAGCAGGACAGGGAATTCAGCCCCAGCATTTT | CASSLAGQGIQPQHF
TRBJ2-7 | . | TRBV5-1 | many | TGCGCCAGCAGCAGGGGGGAGGCCTACGAGCAGTACTTC | CASSRGEAYEQYF
TRBJ2-3 | TRBD2 | TRBV7-6 | . | TGTGCCAGCAGCTTAGGGGGGGGGATCCCCCATATAGATACGCAGTATTTT | CASSLGGGIPHIDTQYF
TRBJ1-2 | . | TRBV20-1 | once | TGCAGTGCCCCTTCGGTGAGGGGCGGCTATGGCTACACCTTC | CSAPSVRGGYGYTF
TRBJ1-5 | TRBD1 | TRBV20-1 | . | TGCAGTGCTAGATCCGGGACAGTTAATCAGCCCCAGCATTTT | CSARSGTVNQPQHF
TRBJ2-7 | TRBD1 | TRBV30 | few | TGTGCCTGGACCAGGACAGGGGGCAACTACGAGCAGTACTTC | CAWTRTGGNYEQYF
TRBJ2-1 | TRBD2 | TRBV27 | few | TGTGCCAGCATTTCAGTAGCGGGAGCCTACAATGAGCAGTTCTTC | CASISVAGAYNEQFF
TRBJ2-1 | . | TRBV20-1 | . | TGCAGTGCTAGTCCTGGCGGGGCTTCCAATGAGCAGTTCTTC | CSASPGGASNEQFF
TRBJ2-1 | TRBD2 | TRBV12-3/TRBV12-4 | . | TGTGCCAGCAGTACAGATCTAGCGGATAGCTCCTACAATGAGCAGTTCTTC | CASSTDLADSSYNEQFF
TRBJ2-1 | . | TRBV10-3 | . | TGTGCCATCAGTGAGTCTCGGCGCGGGAAAGGGTTCAGGAATGAGCAGTTCTTC | CAISESRRGKGFRNEQFF
TRBJ2-6 | . | TRBV9 | few | TGTGCCAGCAGCGTAGAGCCCCCCCGGCACTCTGGGGCCAACGTCCTGACTTTC | CASSVEPPRHSGANVLTF